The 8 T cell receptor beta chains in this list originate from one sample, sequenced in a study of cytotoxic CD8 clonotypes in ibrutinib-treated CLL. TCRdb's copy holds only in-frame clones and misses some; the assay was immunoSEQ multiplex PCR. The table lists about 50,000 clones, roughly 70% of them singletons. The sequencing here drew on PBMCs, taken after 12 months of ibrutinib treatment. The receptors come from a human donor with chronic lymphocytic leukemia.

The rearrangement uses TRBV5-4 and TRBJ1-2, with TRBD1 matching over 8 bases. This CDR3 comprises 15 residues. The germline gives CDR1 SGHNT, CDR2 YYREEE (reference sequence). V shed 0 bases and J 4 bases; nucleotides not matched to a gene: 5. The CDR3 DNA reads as TGTGCCAGCAGCTTGGCCGGACAGGGTGGCTATGGCTACACCTTC. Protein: CASSLAGQGGYGYTF.

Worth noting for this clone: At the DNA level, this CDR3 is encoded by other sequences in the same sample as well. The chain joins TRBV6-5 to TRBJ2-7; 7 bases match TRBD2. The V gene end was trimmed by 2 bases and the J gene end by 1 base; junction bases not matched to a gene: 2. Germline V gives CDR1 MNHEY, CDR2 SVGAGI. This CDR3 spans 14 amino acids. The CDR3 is CASSYRGRSYEQYF. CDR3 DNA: TGTGCCAGCAGTTACCGCGGGAGATCCTACGAGCAGTACTTC.

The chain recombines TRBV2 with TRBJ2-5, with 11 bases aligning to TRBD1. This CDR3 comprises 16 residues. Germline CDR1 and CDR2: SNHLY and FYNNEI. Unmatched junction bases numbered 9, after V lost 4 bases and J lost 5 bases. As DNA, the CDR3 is TGTGCCAGCAGTGGATACAGGACAGGGGGCGGGGAGACCCAGTACTTC. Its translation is CASSGYRTGGGETQYF.

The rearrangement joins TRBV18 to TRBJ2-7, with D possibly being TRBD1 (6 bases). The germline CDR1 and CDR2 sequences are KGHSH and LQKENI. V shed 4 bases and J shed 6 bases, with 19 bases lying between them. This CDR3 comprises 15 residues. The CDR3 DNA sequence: TGTGCCAGCTCACTCGCCGGGACACTGATGGGCGAGCAGTACTTC. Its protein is CASSLAGTLMGEQYF.

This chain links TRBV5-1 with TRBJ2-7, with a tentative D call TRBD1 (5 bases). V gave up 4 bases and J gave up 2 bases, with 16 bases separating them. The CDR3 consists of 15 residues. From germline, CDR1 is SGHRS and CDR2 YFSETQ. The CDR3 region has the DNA TGCGCCAGCAGCCCCGAAGGGGCAGGGCCCTACGAGCAGTACTTC. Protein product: CASSPEGAGPYEQYF.

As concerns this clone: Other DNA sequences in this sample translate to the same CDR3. The CDR3 nucleotides are TGTGCCAGCAGCGTAGGTAGCACAGATACGCAGTATTTT. Amino acids: CASSVGSTDTQYF. The chain joins TRBV9 to TRBJ2-3; no firm D call. The CDR3 is 13 amino acids. V was pared by 0 bases and J by 0 bases, with 2 bases between. Germline CDR1 SGDLS, CDR2 YYNGEE.

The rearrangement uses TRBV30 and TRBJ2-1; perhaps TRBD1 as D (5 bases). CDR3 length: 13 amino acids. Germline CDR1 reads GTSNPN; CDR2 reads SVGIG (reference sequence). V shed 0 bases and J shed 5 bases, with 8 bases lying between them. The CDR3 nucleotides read TGTGCCTGGAGTGTACAGGCGGACAATGAGCAGTTCTTC. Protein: CAWSVQADNEQFF.

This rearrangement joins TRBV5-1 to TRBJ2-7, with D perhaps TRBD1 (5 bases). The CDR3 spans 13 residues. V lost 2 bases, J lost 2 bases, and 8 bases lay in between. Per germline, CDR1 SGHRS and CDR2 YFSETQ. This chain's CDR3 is CASSLGAPYEQYF. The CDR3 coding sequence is TGCGCCAGCAGCTTAGGGGCACCCTACGAGCAGTACTTC.